The 14 T cell receptor beta chains reported below all come from one sample, sequenced in a study of T cell repertoires in cytomegalovirus infection. Each CDR3 protein is one row after TCRdb ran MiXCR on the reads. The sample lists 900,000 to 950,000 distinct CDR3 sequences; approximately 31% were seen once. No antigen is known for these receptors. Sequencing used cultured CD8+ T cells from PBMCs, obtained from culture after CMV antigen stimulation. The receptor set was obtained from a human donor in good health (CMV status not recorded). Some clones in this sample may be carry-over from other donors' samples.

The chain couples TRBV7-9 to TRBJ1-1; D is uncertain. V dropped 5 bases and J dropped 3 bases, with 16 bases sitting between them. This CDR3 has 15 residues. Per germline, CDR1 SEHNR and CDR2 FQNEAQ (reference sequence). The CDR3 reads CASSHRNGSYTEAFF. The DNA of the CDR3 is TGTGCCAGCAGCCATCGGAACGGATCCTACACTGAAGCTTTCTTT.

V and J are TRBV19 and TRBJ2-1, with D hard to call. From germline, CDR1 is LNHDA and CDR2 SQIVND (reference sequence). V was clipped by 9 bases and J by 0 bases, with 9 bases between them. This CDR3 has 13 amino acids. The CDR3 loop reads CASLGSSYNEQFF. The DNA for the CDR3 is TGTGCCAGCCTAGGAAGCTCCTACAATGAGCAGTTCTTC.

The J gene is TRBJ2-1, the V gene TRBV20-1; D might be TRBD2 (6 bases). Trimming shortened V by 8 bases and J by 4 bases, and 21 bases separated the two germline ends. CDR3 size: 15 residues. Per germline, CDR1 DFQATT and CDR2 SNEGSKA (reference sequence). For the CDR3, the DNA is TGCAGTACCCAATTAAGGGAGCGGGCGTACAATGAGCAGTTCTTC. It encodes CSTQLRERAYNEQFF.

The chain recombines TRBV3-1 with TRBJ2-6; perhaps TRBD2 as D (6 bases). V was pared by 0 bases and J by 0 bases, with 18 bases between. The CDR3 has 20 amino acids. The germline CDR1 and CDR2 sequences are LGHDT and YNNKEL (reference sequence). This chain's CDR3 is CASSQDLSWGVPSGANVLTF. CDR3 in DNA: TGTGCCAGCAGCCAAGATCTCTCGTGGGGGGTTCCCTCTGGGGCCAACGTCCTGACTTTC. The full variable domain, with the rest looked up from reference TRBV3-1 and TRBJ2-6, is DTAVSQTPKYLVTQMGNDKSIKCEQNLGHDTMYWYKQDSKKFLKIMFSYNNKELIINETVPNRFSPKSPDKAHLNLHINSLELGDSAVYFCASSQDLSWGVPSGANVLTFGAGSRLTVL.

This clonotype was picked up a small number of times. The chain carries TRBV7-3 and TRBJ2-1, with 7 bases that match TRBD1. J gave up 3 bases and V 0 bases, and 8 bases lay outside the gene matches. Germline CDR1 and CDR2: SGHTA and FQGTGA. The CDR3 loop spans 17 amino acids. In DNA, the CDR3 is TGTGCCAGCAGCTTAACTTCGCAGGGGACAGTCTACAATGAGCAGTTCTTC. Its protein product is CASSLTSQGTVYNEQFF.

For this clonotype: One junction end does not reproduce the germline sequence, and a read error may be involved. J is TRBJ1-1 and V is TRBV7-4; no clear D. The CDR3 runs 13 residues. Per the germline V gene, CDR1 is SGHVT and CDR2 is SQSDAQ. The CDR3 sequence: CASRLEGPIEAFF. The CDR3 DNA follows: TGTGCCAGCAGATTAGAAGGCCCAATTGAAGCTTTCTTT.

The V call is TRBV6-1, the J call TRBJ2-1, with D perhaps being TRBD1 or TRBD2 (5 bases each). Trimming left V 9 bases short and J 2 bases short, with 14 bases between. From germline, CDR1 is MNHNS and CDR2 SASEGT. This CDR3 spans 14 amino acids. CDR3 region: CASQLGTAYNEQFF. The CDR3 DNA is TGTGCCAGTCAGCTCGGGACGGCCTACAATGAGCAGTTCTTC.

This clonotype was seen ten or more times. The rearrangement links TRBV12-3 or TRBV12-4 to TRBJ1-1, with unresolved D. The CDR3 consists of 13 residues. Between the trimmed V and J ends, which lost 3 bases and 0 bases, there was a span of 5 bases. This CDR3 reads CASSFGMNTEAFF. Written as DNA, the CDR3 is TGTGCCAGCAGTTTCGGGATGAACACTGAAGCTTTCTTT.

This clonotype was observed a handful of times. The chain is built from TRBV6-6 and TRBJ2-5; D is unresolved. Germline V gene lookup returns CDR1 MNHNY and CDR2 SVGAGI (reference sequence). The V and J ends lost 2 bases and 3 bases respectively, with 10 bases between them. This CDR3 contains 14 residues. Here the CDR3 reads CASSYVRGEETQYF. CDR3 nucleotides: TGTGCCAGCAGTTACGTTAGAGGAGAAGAGACCCAGTACTTC.

This clonotype was counted only a few times. The chain uses TRBV5-4 and TRBJ2-1; D is possibly TRBD1 or TRBD2 (7 bases each). The CDR3 has 13 amino acids. In germline, CDR1 is SGHNT, CDR2 YYREEE (reference sequence). Trimming took off 7 bases at V and 1 base at J, with 9 bases between the two ends. CDR3 region: CASQGGSYNEQFF. In DNA form, the CDR3 reads TGTGCCAGCCAGGGGGGGTCCTACAATGAGCAGTTCTTC.

This clonotype was found a few times. This chain connects TRBV6-2 or TRBV6-3 to TRBJ2-1; D remains ambiguous. Trimming cost V 6 bases and J 0 bases, with 12 bases left between them. Germline V CDR1 and CDR2: MNHEY, SVGEGT. This CDR3 is 15 amino acids long. CDR3 protein: CASRNPVFSYNEQFF. In nucleotides, the CDR3 is TGTGCCAGCAGAAATCCCGTTTTCTCCTACAATGAGCAGTTCTTC.

This clonotype showed up just a few times. The V gene is TRBV14, the J gene TRBJ1-1; TRBD1 agrees at 8 bases. The CDR3 length is 15 residues. After removal of 4 bases from V and 4 bases from J, the junction contained 8 bases not matched to a gene. Germline V gene sequence: CDR1 SGHDN, CDR2 FVKESK. The CDR3 region is CASSPWTGRLTEAFF. In DNA, the CDR3 is TGTGCCAGCAGCCCCTGGACAGGGAGGCTCACTGAAGCTTTCTTT.

This clonotype was found many times. The genes are TRBV7-8 and TRBJ2-1; 10 bases are shared with TRBD1. In germline, CDR1 is SGHVS, CDR2 FQNEAQ. Trimming at V came to 5 bases and at J to 14 bases, leaving 6 bases not matched to a gene. The CDR3 extends over 12 amino acids. CDR3: CASSRGQGDKFF. CDR3 in DNA: TGTGCCAGCAGCAGAGGACAGGGGGATAAGTTCTTC.

This clonotype was observed at least ten times. V and J are TRBV7-2 and TRBJ2-2; 8 bases agree with TRBD2. Germline assignment: CDR1 SGHTA and CDR2 FQGNSA. This CDR3 is 15 amino acids long. J was trimmed by 7 bases and V by 2 bases; bases with no gene match: 6. CDR3: CASSLTKRGYGELFF. The CDR3 DNA sequence: TGTGCCAGCAGCTTAACCAAGCGGGGGTACGGGGAGCTGTTTTTT.